The table lists the clone carrying this T cell receptor (beta chain) with many counts. What it binds is unknown. The data stem from a study of read filtering for tumor transcriptome and immune sequencing. At the level of the study: Among patients, some 17 were male and about 15 female, aged 47 to 80 (mean approximately 71). Per sample, TCR-region reads ranged about 4 to 11 million by IR-seq, 85 to 1273 by RNA-seq.

Molecular barcoded adaptors covering alpha/delta and beta/gamma chains were used on 400 to 450 ng RNA. TCRdb independently ran MiXCR on the reads; one entry per CDR3 protein. Of about 90,000 distinct CDR3 sequences in the sample, over 9% were seen once. Study outcomes and limitations: IR-seq and RNA-seq agreed better without single-read clonotypes. Even smaller IR-seq throughput identified most shared clonotypes.

Germline V gene data show CDR1 as SGHRS and CDR2 as YFSETQ. The V and J ends lost 0 bases and 6 bases, in that order; junction bases with no gene match: 8. The CDR3 runs to 15 residues. This sequence originates from a donor at least 40 years old with multiple myeloma. The chain joins TRBV5-1 to TRBJ2-7; 8 bases fit TRBD1. Material for sequencing was a population of CD138-negative cells sorted from bone marrow. The CDR3 loop reads CASSLEGQVYAEQYF. For the CDR3, the DNA is TGCGCCAGCAGCTTGGAGGGACAGGTCTACGCCGAGCAGTACTTC.